Each of the 20 T cell receptor beta chains below was sequenced from the same sample in a study of cytomegalovirus exposure and HLA in healthy donors. The study ran its PCR with 60 Vbeta and 13 Jbeta primers. Assay: immunoSEQ multiplex PCR; the TCRdb copy retains only in-frame clones and omits some. The data show around 150,000 clones, 75% to 85% seen once. The specimen sequenced was PBMCs. These receptors came from a man aged 50 to 60 in good health and CMV-seronegative.

CDR3 loop: CASSAGKVGNQPQHF. The DNA for the CDR3 is TGTGCCAGCAGTGCGGGAAAGGTCGGCAATCAGCCCCAGCATTTT. V usage is TRBV6-1 and J usage is TRBJ1-5; D not certain. Germline assignment: CDR1 MNHNS and CDR2 SASEGT. Deletions cut 4 bases from V and 2 bases from J, with 12 bases between. The CDR3 is made up of 15 amino acids.

This chain joins TRBV27 and TRBJ2-3, with D maybe TRBD1 (6 bases). Germline CDR1 MNHEY, CDR2 SMNVEV (reference sequence). The CDR3 runs to 16 residues. V lost 2 bases, J lost 0 bases, and 12 bases lay in between. CDR3 loop: CASSLRQETSTDTQYF. Written as DNA, the CDR3 is TGTGCCAGCAGTTTAAGACAGGAAACTAGCACAGATACGCAGTATTTT.

This chain connects TRBV7-3 to TRBJ2-2; 7 bases line up with TRBD1. The germline gives CDR1 SGHTA, CDR2 FQGTGA. This CDR3 is 15 amino acids long. The ends lost 4 bases at V and 1 base at J; junction bases unmatched: 3. The CDR3 DNA reads as TGTGCCAGCAGCTCCCGACAGGGGAACACCGGGGAGCTGTTTTTT. It yields the protein CASSSRQGNTGELFF.

J is TRBJ2-7 and V is TRBV27; 8 bases are shared with TRBD1. Germline values: CDR1 MNHEY, CDR2 SMNVEV (reference sequence). V gave up 6 bases and J gave up 5 bases; unmatched junction bases: 12. The CDR3 consists of 15 residues. CDR3 bases: TGTGCCAGCAGCTTCCAGACAGGGGTAACCGACGAGCAGTACTTC. Residues: CASSFQTGVTDEQYF.

The rearrangement uses TRBV21-1 and TRBJ2-1; the D segment call TRBD2 is taken from the table without a DNA check. TRBV21-1 is a pseudogene. The CDR3 is made up of 19 amino acids. CDR3 in amino acids: CASSKGGTSGRGRDNEQFF. CDR3 in DNA: TGTGCCAGCAGCAAAGGAGGGACTAGCGGGAGAGGTAGAGACAATGAGCAGTTCTTC.

This sequence joins TRBV9 and TRBJ2-6; no reliable D call. CDR1 SGDLS and CDR2 YYNGEE come from the germline V gene. V was shortened by 0 bases and J by 4 bases, with 17 bases between the two germline ends. This CDR3 has 18 residues. The CDR3, as DNA: TGTGCCAGCAGCGTAGAAACACCCCACCCCTTCGGGGCCAACGTCCTGACTTTC. It encodes CASSVETPHPFGANVLTF. The variable domain in full, with the rest retrieved from reference TRBV9 and TRBJ2-6, is DSGVTQTPKHLITATGQRVTLRCSPRSGDLSVYWYQQSLDQGLQFLIQYYNGEERAKGNILERFSAQQFPDLHSELNLSSLELGDSALYFCASSVETPHPFGANVLTFGAGSRLTVL.

The rearrangement uses TRBV6-5 and TRBJ1-2; D perhaps matches TRBD1 (5 bases). This CDR3 contains 15 residues. Trimming left V 0 bases short and J 5 bases short, with 13 bases between. In germline, CDR1 is MNHEY, CDR2 SVGAGI. The CDR3 loop reads CASSYSGVMGYGYTF. CDR3 DNA sequence: TGTGCCAGCAGTTACTCAGGGGTCATGGGGTATGGCTACACCTTC.

The V gene is TRBV5-4, the J gene TRBJ1-2; TRBD1 might be the D (6 bases). CDR1 and CDR2 (germline): SGHNT, YYREEE (reference sequence). Between the trimmed V and J ends, which lost 1 base and 2 bases, there was a span of 12 bases. This CDR3 comprises 15 residues. CDR3 residues: CASSLSARGNYGYTF. The CDR3 bases are TGTGCCAGCAGCTTGTCGGCAAGGGGGAACTATGGCTACACCTTC.

The CDR3 DNA reads as TGCGCCAGCAGCTTGGCCTCACGGGCAGATACGCAGTATTTT. As protein: CASSLASRADTQYF. This chain connects TRBV5-1 to TRBJ2-3; D not certain. CDR3 length: 14 residues. From germline, CDR1 is SGHRS and CDR2 YFSETQ. V was cut by 0 bases and J by 4 bases, with 9 bases left in between.

The chain employs TRBV5-6 and TRBJ2-6, with 9 bases aligning to TRBD2. Germline lookup yields CDR1 SGHDT and CDR2 YYEEEE. This CDR3 has 17 residues. The junction had 5 bases not matched to a gene; V was cut back by 4 bases and J by 0 bases. CDR3 in amino acids: CASSNLAGNSGANVLTF. CDR3 in DNA: TGTGCCAGCAGCAACCTAGCGGGGAACTCTGGGGCCAACGTCCTGACTTTC. The entire variable domain, with the rest obtained from reference TRBV5-6 and TRBJ2-6, is as follows: DAGVTQSPTHLIKTRGQQVTLRCSPKSGHDTVSWYQQALGQGPQFIFQYYEEEERQRGNFPDRFSGHQFPNYSSELNVNALLLGDSALYLCASSNLAGNSGANVLTFGAGSRLTVL.

V is TRBV7-2 and J is TRBJ1-3; no definite D call. Trimming shortened V by 5 bases and J by 2 bases, and 7 bases separated the two germline ends. Germline lookup yields CDR1 SGHTA and CDR2 FQGNSA. This CDR3 spans 13 amino acids. CDR3 in DNA: TGTGCCAGCAGCGCGGAGGCTGGAAACACCATATATTTT. Its protein product is CASSAEAGNTIYF.

This chain connects TRBV7-9 to TRBJ1-5; no clear D gene. Per germline, CDR1 SEHNR and CDR2 FQNEAQ (reference sequence). With 8 bases removed from V and 3 bases from J, the gap between germline ends came to 14 bases. This CDR3 region has 14 residues. As DNA, the CDR3 is TGTGCCAGCGGTCCCGCAGGATCCAATCAGCCCCAGCATTTT. This codes for CASGPAGSNQPQHF.

V is TRBV5-1 and J is TRBJ2-2, with D maybe TRBD1 (6 bases). Trimming removed 5 bases at V and 5 bases at J, with 10 bases between. The CDR3 has 13 residues. The germline CDR1 and CDR2 sequences are SGHRS and YFSETQ. CDR3 loop: CASRTDRTGELFF. CDR3 coding DNA: TGCGCCAGCAGAACTGACAGGACCGGGGAGCTGTTTTTT.

The chain has TRBV19 and TRBJ1-1, with TRBD1 matching 9 bases. In germline, CDR1 is LNHDA, CDR2 SQIVND (reference sequence). The trim removed 3 bases at V and 7 bases at J, leaving 12 bases unmatched. This CDR3 region has 16 residues. CDR3 region: CASSISLVGTGHEAFF. In nucleotides, the CDR3 is TGTGCCAGTAGTATTTCCCTGGTCGGGACAGGGCATGAAGCTTTCTTT.

The chain links TRBV27 to TRBJ2-2; D remains unclear. Looked up from germline, CDR1 is MNHEY and CDR2 is SMNVEV (reference sequence). The ends were cut back, 5 bases at V and 0 bases at J, with 7 bases in the middle. The CDR3 sequence is 14 residues long. The CDR3, as DNA: TGTGCCAGCAGTGCGACAACGAACACCGGGGAGCTGTTTTTT. Amino acids: CASSATTNTGELFF.

J is TRBJ2-7 and V is TRBV5-1; 13 bases align to TRBD2. The CDR3 covers 15 residues. With V trimmed by 4 bases and J by 3 bases, 4 bases remained unmatched. Germline CDR1 and CDR2: SGHRS and YFSETQ. The CDR3: CASSPGLAGSYEQYF. The CDR3, as DNA: TGCGCCAGCAGCCCGGGACTAGCGGGGAGCTACGAGCAGTACTTC.

The chain links TRBV4-1 to TRBJ1-1; 10 bases align to TRBD1. The germline CDR1 and CDR2 sequences are MGHRA and YSYEKL. J was trimmed by 6 bases and V by 4 bases; bases with no gene match: 5. The CDR3 is 14 residues long. The CDR3 here is CASSPDRGFPEAFF. CDR3 bases: TGCGCCAGCAGCCCGGACAGGGGGTTCCCTGAAGCTTTCTTT.

The gene calls are TRBV11-2 and TRBJ2-5; 11 bases match TRBD1. V lost 5 bases, J lost 1 base, and 3 bases stayed unmatched. CDR3 size: 15 residues. Germline CDR1 reads SGHAT; CDR2 reads FQNNGV. CDR3 nucleotides: TGTGCCAGCAGCCCGGGACAGGGGGGCCAAGAGACCCAGTACTTC. As protein: CASSPGQGGQETQYF. The whole variable domain, remainder taken from reference TRBV11-2 and TRBJ2-5, is EAGVAQSPRYKIIEKRQSVAFWCNPISGHATLYWYQQILGQGPKLLIQFQNNGVVDDSQLPKDRFSAERLKGVDSTLKIQPAKLEDSAVYLCASSPGQGGQETQYFGPGTRLLVL.

This clone has just a few counts. The chain has TRBV5-4 and TRBJ1-2; 9 nucleotides match TRBD1. Trimming at V came to 0 bases and at J to 4 bases, leaving 4 bases not matched to a gene. The germline CDR1 and CDR2 sequences are SGHNT and YYREEE (reference sequence). This CDR3 region has 15 residues. The CDR3 coding sequence is TGTGCCAGCAGCTTGGACAGGGGGCTCTTCTATGGCTACACCTTC. Its translation is CASSLDRGLFYGYTF.

The V and J genes are TRBV5-5 and TRBJ1-5; TRBD1 is a possible D gene (5 bases). V was clipped by 4 bases and J by 1 base, with 15 bases between them. This CDR3 comprises 16 residues. Germline lookup yields CDR1 SGHKS and CDR2 YYEKEE (reference sequence). The CDR3 DNA reads as TGTGCCAGCAGCCTCGACAGTGGTGGGAGCAATCAGCCCCAGCATTTT. This gives the protein CASSLDSGGSNQPQHF. Complete variable domain (other parts from reference TRBV5-5 and TRBJ1-5): DAGVTQSPTHLIKTRGQQVTLRCSPISGHKSVSWYQQVLGQGPQFIFQYYEKEERGRGNFPDRFSARQFPNYSSELNVNALLLGDSALYLCASSLDSGGSNQPQHFGDGTRLSIL.